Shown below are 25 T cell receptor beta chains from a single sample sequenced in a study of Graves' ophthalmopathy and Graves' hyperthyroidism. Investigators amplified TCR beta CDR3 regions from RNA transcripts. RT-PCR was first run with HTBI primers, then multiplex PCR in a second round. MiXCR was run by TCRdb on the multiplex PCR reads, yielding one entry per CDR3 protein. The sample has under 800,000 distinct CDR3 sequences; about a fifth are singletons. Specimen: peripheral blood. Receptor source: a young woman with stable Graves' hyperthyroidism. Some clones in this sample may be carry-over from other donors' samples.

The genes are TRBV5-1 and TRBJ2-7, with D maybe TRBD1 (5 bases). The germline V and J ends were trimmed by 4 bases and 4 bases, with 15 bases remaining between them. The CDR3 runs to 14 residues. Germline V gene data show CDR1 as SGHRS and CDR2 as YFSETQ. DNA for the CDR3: TGCGCCAGCAGCCTCGGACAAGGGATGTACGAGCAGTACTTC. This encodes CASSLGQGMYEQYF.

The CDR3: CASSAGRQGYYGYTF. The CDR3 DNA reads TGTGCCAGCAGCGCAGGGCGGCAGGGATACTATGGCTACACCTTC. J is TRBJ1-2 and V is TRBV6-1, with D perhaps matching TRBD1 (5 bases). The length of the CDR3 is 15 residues. CDR1 and CDR2 from the germline V gene are MNHNS and SASEGT. Trimming took off 6 bases at V and 3 bases at J, with 17 bases between the two ends.

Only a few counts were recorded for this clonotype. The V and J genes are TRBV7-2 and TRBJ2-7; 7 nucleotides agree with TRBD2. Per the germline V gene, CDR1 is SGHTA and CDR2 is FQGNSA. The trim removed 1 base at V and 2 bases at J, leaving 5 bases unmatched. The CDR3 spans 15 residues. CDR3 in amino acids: CASSLGLAMTYEQYF. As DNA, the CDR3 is TGTGCCAGCAGCTTAGGACTAGCAATGACCTACGAGCAGTACTTC.

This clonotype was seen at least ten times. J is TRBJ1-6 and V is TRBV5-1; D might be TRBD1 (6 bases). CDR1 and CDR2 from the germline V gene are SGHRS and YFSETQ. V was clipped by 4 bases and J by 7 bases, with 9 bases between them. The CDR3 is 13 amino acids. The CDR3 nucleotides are TGCGCCAGCAGCCGGGACACGAATTCACCCCTCCACTTT. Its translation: CASSRDTNSPLHF.

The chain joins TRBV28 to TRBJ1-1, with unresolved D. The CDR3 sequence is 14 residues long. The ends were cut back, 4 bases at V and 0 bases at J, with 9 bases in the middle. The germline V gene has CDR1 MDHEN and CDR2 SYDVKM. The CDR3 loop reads CASSSVYMNTEAFF. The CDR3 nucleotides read TGTGCCAGCAGTTCGGTTTACATGAACACTGAAGCTTTCTTT.

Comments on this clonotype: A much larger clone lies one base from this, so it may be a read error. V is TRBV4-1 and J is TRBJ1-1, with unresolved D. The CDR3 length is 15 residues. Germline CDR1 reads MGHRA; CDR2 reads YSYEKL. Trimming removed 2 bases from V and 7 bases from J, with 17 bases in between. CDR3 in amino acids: CASSQTRAVGREAFF. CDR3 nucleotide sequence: TGCGCCAGCAGCCAAACAAGGGCGGTAGGGCGTGAAGCTTTCTTT.

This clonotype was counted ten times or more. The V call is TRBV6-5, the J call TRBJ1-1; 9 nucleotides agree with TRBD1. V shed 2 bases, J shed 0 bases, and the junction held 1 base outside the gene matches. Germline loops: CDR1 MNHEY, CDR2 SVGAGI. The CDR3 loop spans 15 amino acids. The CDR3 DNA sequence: TGTGCCAGCAGTTACGGACAGGGGATGAACACTGAAGCTTTCTTT. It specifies CASSYGQGMNTEAFF.

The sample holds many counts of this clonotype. The chain's CDR3 is CAISESSDEVAFF. DNA for the CDR3: TGTGCCATCAGTGAGTCGTCGGACGAAGTGGCTTTCTTT. The chain is built from TRBV10-3 and TRBJ1-1; D is undetermined. The V gene lost 0 bases and the J gene lost 11 bases, with 13 bases spanning the gap. In germline, CDR1 is ENHRY, CDR2 SYGVKD. This CDR3 is 13 amino acids long.

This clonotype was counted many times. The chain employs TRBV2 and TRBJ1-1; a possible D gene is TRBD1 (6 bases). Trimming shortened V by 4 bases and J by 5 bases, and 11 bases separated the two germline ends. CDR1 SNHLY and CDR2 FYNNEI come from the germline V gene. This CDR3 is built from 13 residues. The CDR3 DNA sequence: TGTGCCAGCAGTGCTCCGGGGGCAACTGAAGCTTTCTTT. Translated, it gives CASSAPGATEAFF.

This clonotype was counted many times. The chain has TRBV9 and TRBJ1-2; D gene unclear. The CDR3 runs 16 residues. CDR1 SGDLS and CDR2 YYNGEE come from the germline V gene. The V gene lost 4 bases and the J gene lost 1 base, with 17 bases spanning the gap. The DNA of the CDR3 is TGTGCCAGCAGCTTGACGGAAGGAAATCTTAACTATGGCTACACCTTC. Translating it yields CASSLTEGNLNYGYTF.

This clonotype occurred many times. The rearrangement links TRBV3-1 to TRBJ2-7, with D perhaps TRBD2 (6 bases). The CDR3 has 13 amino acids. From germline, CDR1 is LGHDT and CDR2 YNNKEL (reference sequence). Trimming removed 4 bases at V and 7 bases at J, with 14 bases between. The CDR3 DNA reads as TGTGCCAGCAGCCCGGGACTTCGCGGGGAGCAGTACTTC. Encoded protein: CASSPGLRGEQYF.

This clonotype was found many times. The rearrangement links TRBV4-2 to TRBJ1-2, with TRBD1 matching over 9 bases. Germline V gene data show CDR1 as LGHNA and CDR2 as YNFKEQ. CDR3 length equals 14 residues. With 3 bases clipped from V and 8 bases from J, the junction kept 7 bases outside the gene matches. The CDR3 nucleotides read TGTGCCAGCAGCCATGAGGGACAGGGTAAAGGCTACACCTTC. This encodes CASSHEGQGKGYTF.

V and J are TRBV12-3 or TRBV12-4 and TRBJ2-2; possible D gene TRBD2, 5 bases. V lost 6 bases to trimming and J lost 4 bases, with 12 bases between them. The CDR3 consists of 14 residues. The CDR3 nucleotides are TGTGCCAGCAGCCAGTCGGGATTCACCGGGGAGCTGTTTTTT. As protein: CASSQSGFTGELFF.

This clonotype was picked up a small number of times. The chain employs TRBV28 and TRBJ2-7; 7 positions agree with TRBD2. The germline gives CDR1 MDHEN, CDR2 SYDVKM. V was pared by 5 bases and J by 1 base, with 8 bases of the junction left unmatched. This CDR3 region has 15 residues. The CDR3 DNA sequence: TGTGCCAGCAGTACTGCGGGGGAGGCTTCCTACGAGCAGTACTTC. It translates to CASSTAGEASYEQYF.

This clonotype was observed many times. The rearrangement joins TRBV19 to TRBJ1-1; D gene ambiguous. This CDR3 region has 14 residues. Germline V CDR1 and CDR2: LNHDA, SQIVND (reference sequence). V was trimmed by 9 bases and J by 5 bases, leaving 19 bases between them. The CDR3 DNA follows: TGTGCCAGCGAGTCCTGGAGTTCGGGTACTGAAGCTTTCTTT. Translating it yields CASESWSSGTEAFF.

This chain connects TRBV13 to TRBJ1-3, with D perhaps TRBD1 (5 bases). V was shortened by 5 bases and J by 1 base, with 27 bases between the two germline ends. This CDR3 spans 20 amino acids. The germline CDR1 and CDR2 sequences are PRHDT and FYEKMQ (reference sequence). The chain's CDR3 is CASSEASGPATQSSGNTIYF. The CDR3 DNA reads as TGTGCCAGCAGCGAGGCCTCGGGACCTGCCACTCAATCGTCTGGAAACACCATATATTTT.

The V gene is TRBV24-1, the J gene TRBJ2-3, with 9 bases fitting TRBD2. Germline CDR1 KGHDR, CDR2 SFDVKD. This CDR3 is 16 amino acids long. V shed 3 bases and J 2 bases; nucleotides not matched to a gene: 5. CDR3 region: CATSDQTSGYTDTQYF. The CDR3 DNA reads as TGTGCCACCAGTGATCAGACTAGCGGTTACACAGATACGCAGTATTTT.

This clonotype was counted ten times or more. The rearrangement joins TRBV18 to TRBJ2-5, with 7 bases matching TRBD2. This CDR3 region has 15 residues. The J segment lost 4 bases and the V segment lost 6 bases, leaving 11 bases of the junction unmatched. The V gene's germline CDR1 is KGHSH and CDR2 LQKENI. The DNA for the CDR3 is TGTGCCAGCTCTCCGGTGGGCGGGAGAGGAGAGACCCAGTACTTC. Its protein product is CASSPVGGRGETQYF.

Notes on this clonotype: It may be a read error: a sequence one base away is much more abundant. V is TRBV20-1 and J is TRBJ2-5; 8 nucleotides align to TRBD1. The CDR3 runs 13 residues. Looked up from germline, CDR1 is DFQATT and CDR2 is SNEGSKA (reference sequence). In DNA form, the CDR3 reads TGCAGTGCTAGGGGGACAGGACAAGAGACCAAGTACTTC. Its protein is CSARGTGQETKYF.

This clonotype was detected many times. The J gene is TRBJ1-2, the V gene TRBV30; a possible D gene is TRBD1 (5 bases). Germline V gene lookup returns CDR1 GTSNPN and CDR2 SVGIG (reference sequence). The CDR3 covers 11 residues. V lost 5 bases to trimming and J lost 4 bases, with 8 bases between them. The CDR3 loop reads CAWGGGYGYTF. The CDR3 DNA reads TGTGCCTGGGGGGGAGGCTATGGCTACACCTTC.

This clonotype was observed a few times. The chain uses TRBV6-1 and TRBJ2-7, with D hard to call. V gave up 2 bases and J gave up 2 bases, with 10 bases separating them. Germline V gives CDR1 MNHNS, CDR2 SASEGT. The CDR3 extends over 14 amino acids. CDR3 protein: CASSELGTTYEQYF. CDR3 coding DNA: TGTGCCAGCAGTGAATTGGGCACTACCTACGAGCAGTACTTC.

CDR3 residues: CSAWTANYGYTF. The CDR3 coding sequence is TGCAGCGCCTGGACAGCTAACTATGGCTACACCTTC. V usage is TRBV29-1 and J usage is TRBJ1-2; a weak D match, TRBD1 (6 bases). CDR1 is SQVTM, CDR2 ANQGSEA, per germline. V was pared by 7 bases and J by 0 bases, with 9 bases between. CDR3 length equals 12 residues. Full variable domain (outside the CDR3, taken from reference TRBV29-1 and TRBJ1-2): SAVISQKPSRDICQRGTSLTIQCQVDSQVTMMFWYRQQPGQSLTLIATANQGSEATYESGFVIDKFPISRPNLTFSTLTVSNMSPEDSSIYLCSAWTANYGYTFGSGTRLTVV.

The CDR3 loop reads CASRLLAGGISGELFF. The CDR3 coding sequence is TGCGCCAGCAGGCTATTAGCGGGAGGGATATCCGGGGAGCTGTTTTTT. The chain employs TRBV4-1 and TRBJ2-2; 11 nucleotides line up with TRBD2. The junction had 9 bases not matched to a gene; V was cut back by 6 bases and J by 6 bases. CDR1 is MGHRA, CDR2 YSYEKL, per germline. CDR3 length equals 16 residues.

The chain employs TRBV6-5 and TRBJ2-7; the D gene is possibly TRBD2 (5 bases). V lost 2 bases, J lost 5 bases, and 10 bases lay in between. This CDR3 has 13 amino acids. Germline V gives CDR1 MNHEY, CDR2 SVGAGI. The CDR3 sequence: CASSYEGFDEQYF. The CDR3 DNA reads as TGTGCCAGCAGTTACGAGGGTTTCGACGAGCAGTACTTC.

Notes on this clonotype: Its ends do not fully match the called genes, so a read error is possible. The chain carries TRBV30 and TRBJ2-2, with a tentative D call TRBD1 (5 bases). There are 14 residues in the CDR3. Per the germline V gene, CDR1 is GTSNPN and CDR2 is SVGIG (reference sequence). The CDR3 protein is CAWSVPDNLRRPIF. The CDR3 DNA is TGTGCCTGGAGTGTACCGGACAACCTACGGCGCCCAATTTTT.